This T cell receptor (beta chain) was documented in a study of PD-1 blockade in classical Hodgkin lymphoma. Study outcomes and limitations: Newly diagnosed patients had baseline TCR diversity that was reportedly lower than that of healthy donors.

V gave up 8 bases and J gave up 0 bases, with 11 bases separating them. Germline assignment: CDR1 SNHLY and CDR2 FYNNEI. This CDR3 is built from 13 residues. All trial patients relapsed after autologous stem cell transplantation. Repertoires were generated with immunoSEQ multiplex PCR, while TCRdb's copy carries only in-frame clones and drops some. The sample gives 6,800 or so clones, over 65% of which show up once; around 64% is in the top ten. Regarding this clone: Its matching antigen is unknown.

The chain links TRBV2 to TRBJ2-7; D gene uncertain. The sequenced sample was peripheral blood mononuclear cells (PBMCs), obtained at baseline. The TCR originated in a human donor with classical Hodgkin lymphoma. The CDR3 loop reads CASGKVPSYEQYF. CDR3 nucleotide sequence: TGTGCCAGCGGGAAGGTTCCCTCCTACGAGCAGTACTTC.